This T cell receptor beta chain comes out of a study of cytomegalovirus exposure and HLA in healthy donors listed by TCRdb under 2017. Some background on the complete study: An earlier analysis of roughly 630 of the donors reported approximately 300 Gb of sequence data and around 120 million unique TCR beta sequences from some 180 million T cells. An early release that covered 640 HLA-typed donors contained about 290 gigabases of sequencing data and about 84 million unique TCR sequences. Of the approximately 400 genotyped donors, approximately 80% fell in the genetic ancestry cluster associated with self-reported Caucasian donors. The study was designed to test whether signatures of past pathogen exposure could be identified by cataloging public T cell receptors. The study used immunosequencing to profile the T cell repertoires of more than 650 subjects and linked those repertoires to cytomegalovirus serostatus. A separate validation cohort of 100 to 150 different subjects was used in addition to the 666-subject first cohort. To predict cytomegalovirus infection status, the study combined high-throughput TCR immunosequencing, statistical association of individual TCRs with disease status, and machine learning. In a later analysis, previously published TCR beta repertoires from some 640 donors were re-analyzed and high-resolution HLA genotyping was added so that TCR occurrence patterns could be studied. Rather than using new phenotypic data, the later analysis identified candidate immune exposures from TCR beta sequences and from how often those sequences occurred across donors. An earlier analysis of 587 of the donors applied high-throughput TCR beta sequencing to assess whether each TCR beta V gene segment acted as functional or pseudogenic. Donor age, sex, ethnicity and CMV serostatus were collected together with the repertoire data. A later genetic analysis took genome-wide SNP genotypes for about 55% of the 666 donors and used that subset as a discovery cohort. All discovery cohort repertoires had been generated on a single sequencing platform. HLA typing covered class I and class II loci at four-digit resolution. Typing coverage differed by locus: A, B, C, DRB1 and DQB1 were typed in roughly 620-640 donors, DQA1 in roughly 510, DPA1 in some 600, and DPB1 in 400 to 490. A handful of DR-DQ haplotypes were handled as single units for association and clustering because linkage in the cohort was strong. Across about 370 genotyped donors of the cohort, an average of approximately 240,000 unique TCR beta nucleotide sequences per donor were sequenced, and roughly 17% of those sequences were non-productive.

In total, 500 to 700 healthy bone marrow donors made up the cohort. At the time of sampling, every cohort member was nominally healthy, though immune exposures that went unrecorded were likely present. The donor tested CMV seronegative, placing the donor among the 352 seronegative members of the cohort. Each donor provided a peripheral blood sample, and peripheral blood mononuclear cells were used for TCR beta sequencing. The Qiagen DNeasy Blood Extraction Kit was used to extract genomic DNA from the blood cell samples. Points on this clone: The target of this receptor is not known. No much larger clone is present one base from it, and per-base qualities are unavailable.

The library was generated by the immunoSEQ multiplex PCR assay. For the multiplex PCR, a mixture combining 60 forward primers for TCR Vbeta segments and 13 reverse primers for TCR Jbeta segments was used. A multiplex PCR assay on genomic DNA amplified the CDR3 region of rearranged TCR beta genes. The amplified TCR beta libraries were sequenced on the Illumina HiSeq System as 87-base-pair reads. The study's processing was this. A later analysis counted about 80 million unique TCR beta chains across the 550 to 800 repertoires, and around 9.9 million of these chains were shared by at least two donors. To remove PCR and sequencing errors, raw reads were error-corrected and collapsed into unique sequences using a nearest-neighbor algorithm that merged closely related sequences. To assign V, D and J gene segments, CDR3 sequences were aligned to IMGT reference sequences. For a sequence to be retained, at least a six-nucleotide match to both a V gene segment and a J gene segment was required. Rearrangements were called productive when the CDR3 lacked stop codons and stayed in frame with V and J; all others were non-productive. CDR3 was defined by IMGT convention, running from the second conserved V-encoded cysteine to the conserved J-encoded phenylalanine. Sequences without an unambiguous match to a single V gene segment were excluded from the earlier analysis of several hundred of the donors. In an earlier analysis of approximately 590 of the donors, V segments were called functional above 56.7% productive rearrangements and were called segregating when the between-donor standard deviation exceeded 5%. A statistical classification framework was built to diagnose cytomegalovirus status from the catalog of TCR beta chain sequences. In a later analysis, V and J genes were assigned by comparing TCR nucleotide sequences against IMGT/GENE-DB human TR gene sequences. A later analysis assigned CDR3 sequences and most-parsimonious VDJ recombination scenarios with the TCRdist pipeline. In a later analysis, every TCR beta chain was defined by the combination of its CDR3 amino acid sequence and its V-gene family, and reads without a unique V-gene family were dropped. To address suspected cross-contamination and a sequencing artifact, a later analysis removed 592 highly shared, low-generation-probability nucleotide sequences. In a later analysis, a clonal expansion index for each public chain was calculated from normalized within-repertoire ranks of inferred template counts. In a later analysis, generation probabilities were computed with a VDJ recombination model fitted to out-of-frame rearrangements, and the resulting probabilities were checked against IGoR. Hypergeometric tests were used in a later analysis to score TCR-TCR, TCR-HLA and TCR-CMV co-occurrence, with a repertoire-size bias correction applied to the TCR pairs. False discovery rates were estimated in a later analysis by permuting HLA or CMV assignments 20 times. In a later analysis, co-occurring TCRs were grouped using DBSCAN, and TCRdist sequence similarity was added for clustering within HLA-allele-positive subsets. Repertoires with fewer than 30,000 or more than 120,000 public chains, plus five repertoires with anomalous nucleotide sharing, were excluded from co-occurrence clustering. TCRdb obtained this table from immuneACCESS and retained in-frame rearrangements with V and J assigned. These tables miss some clones; where compared with another copy, unresolved V genes account for less than half of the shortfall, and the remainder is unexplained. The V and J calls and clone size come from that table; D and trimming were worked out from the DNA. For this sample the table gives about 130,000 clones, of which approximately 86% were detected only once. The ten largest make up roughly 1.7% of the sample.

The CDR3 spans 15 residues, from the cysteine through the phenylalanine. Only the CDR3 part of the read is kept: 45 bases, read in frame from the first base. The V and J ends are trimmed by 5 bases and 1 base, leaving 15 bases between them. For CDR1 and CDR2, the germline V gene lists SGHRS and YFSETQ. The research as a whole found: Compared with equally common non-associated chains, HLA-associated TCR beta chains in a later analysis were more clonally expanded and had lower generation probabilities. Linkage disequilibrium might explain the correlated functional status among segregating V segments, but an unknown experimental factor could not be excluded. Presence/absence analyses assumed roughly uniform sequencing depth across donors, an assumption that may not hold. In both the original and validation cohorts, the classifier was reported to diagnose cytomegalovirus status with high specificity and sensitivity. In the study, approximately 160 TCR beta chains were listed as associated with cytomegalovirus. Because HLA typing was missing for some donors at each locus, association tests included only the typed subset. The earlier analysis of around 600 of the donors excluded some 16 rarely observed V segments, including chromosome 9 orphons, because counts were too low. An earlier analysis of 587 of the donors showed that most TCR beta V segments appeared in productive rearrangements either about 87% or about 30% of the time, which broadly matched IMGT annotations. In a later analysis, the rate of TCR association differed among HLA loci, with DRB1 alleles having the most associated TCRs and HLA-C alleles having the fewest. It was suggested by the authors that the approach could potentially be generalized to other disease states and immunological phenotypes. In vitro tests confirmed that a few of the cytomegalovirus-associated TCR beta chains recognize cytomegalovirus antigens. While some public TCRs were present in many individuals, most TCR sequences turned up only very rarely across donors. In a later analysis, most CMV-associated TCR beta chains were found to appear HLA-restricted, with HLA associations seemingly driven largely by CMV exposure. In a later analysis, several top co-occurrence clusters were reported to appear linked to parvovirus B19, influenza, CMV and Epstein-Barr virus. The only immune exposure information available for the cohort was CMV serostatus. According to a later genetic analysis, donors in an Asian-associated ancestry cluster had fewer N-insertions in productive TCRs than the roughly 700-donor mean. A further reported finding was that TCR beta sequences accurately predicted the HLA-A and HLA-B alleles for most subjects in the first cohort. In this cohort, only TCR beta chains were sequenced, and detectable features were limited by the absence of alpha or paired-chain data. Specific HLA alleles were associated with 16,951 TCR beta sequences at a false discovery rate of 0.05 in a later analysis. V-gene and J-gene trimming of TCR beta chains was associated with a missense DCLRE1C variant in a later genetic analysis, and the association was replicated in an independent cohort. The sequencing pipeline was judged likely to have produced a cluster of highly shared sequence variants as a technical artifact. The 87-base-pair reads could not distinguish some IMGT-functional V segments, including TRBV6-2 and TRBV6-3, so those segments were excluded. Assigning TCR associations to individual alleles was difficult when HLA alleles, especially DR and DQ, strongly co-occurred.

What was sequenced was PBMCs. The sequence derives from a boy younger than 18 in good health and CMV-seronegative. The chain was built from TRBV5-1 and TRBJ2-5; TRBD1 is a possible D gene, resting on 6 matching bases. The CDR3 loop reads CASSSQWGPQETQYF. DNA sequence: TGCGCCAGCAGTTCCCAGTGGGGGCCCCAAGAGACCCAGTACTTC. Supplemented by the reference TRBV5-1 and TRBJ2-5 proteins around the CDR3, the complete variable domain is KAGVTQTPRYLIKTRGQQVTLSCSPISGHRSVSWYQQTPGQGLQFLFEYFSETQRNKGNFPGRFSGRQFSNSRSEMNVSTLELGDSALYLCASSSQWGPQETQYFGPGTRLLVL.